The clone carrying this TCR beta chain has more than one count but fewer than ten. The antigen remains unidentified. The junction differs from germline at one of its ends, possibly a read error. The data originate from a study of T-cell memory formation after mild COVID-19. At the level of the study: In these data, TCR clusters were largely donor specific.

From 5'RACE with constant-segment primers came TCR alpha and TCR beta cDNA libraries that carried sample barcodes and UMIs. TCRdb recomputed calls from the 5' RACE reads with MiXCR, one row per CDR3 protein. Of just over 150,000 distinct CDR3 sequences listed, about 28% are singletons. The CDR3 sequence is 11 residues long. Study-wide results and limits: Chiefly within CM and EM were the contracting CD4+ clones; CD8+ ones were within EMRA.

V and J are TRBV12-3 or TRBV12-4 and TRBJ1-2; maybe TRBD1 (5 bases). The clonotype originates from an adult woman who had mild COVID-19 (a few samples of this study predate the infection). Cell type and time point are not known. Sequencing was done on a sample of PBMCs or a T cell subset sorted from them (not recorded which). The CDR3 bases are TGTGCCAGCAGTTTAGACAGGACCAAGCACTTC. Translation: CASSLDRTKHF.